This T cell receptor beta chain appears in the sequencing data of a study of patients and donors after allogeneic stem cell transplantation. V lost 6 bases to trimming and J lost 7 bases, with 8 bases between them. The CDR3 has 11 amino acids. This clonotype was seen a handful of times. TCRdb analysed the RT-PCR reads with MiXCR anew, one entry per CDR3 protein. Among about a million distinct CDR3 sequences, over 15% were seen once, and the ten largest hold 6%. This clonotype was sampled from a human donor who was either an allogeneic HSCT recipient or a stem cell or donor lymphocyte infusion donor (not recorded which). It is not recorded whose cells these are; they may come from a transplant donor. The sequenced sample consisted of blood, either unsorted or a sorted T cell fraction (not recorded which). The chain combines TRBV12-3 or TRBV12-4 with TRBJ2-3; no clear D. The CDR3 region is CASSETYTQYF. For the CDR3, the DNA is TGTGCCAGCAGCGAAACCTATACGCAGTATTTT.